This T cell receptor (beta chain) was identified during a study of molecular identifiers for immune sequencing clone quantification. The CDR3 is made up of 12 amino acids. Germline CDR1 and CDR2: MNHEY and SMNVEV (reference sequence). V was cut by 1 base and J by 6 bases, with 6 bases left in between. A CD8+CD4-CCR7+CD45RA+ gate was used to sort naive CD8 T cells. This clonotype was seen ten or more times. TCRdb called the PCR reads again in MiXCR, with one record for every CDR3 protein. The data contain 65,000 to 70,000 distinct CDR3 sequences, 15% to 20% of them singletons. Sequenced: naive CD8+ T cells from blood, with Jurkat cell RNA spiked in. Subset: FACS-sorted CD8+CD4-CCR7+CD45RA+ naive T cells. The chain combines TRBV27 with TRBJ1-1; tentatively, D is TRBD1 (5 bases). The source is a human donor in good health. Some libraries in this study had Jurkat cell RNA spiked in. The CDR3 is CASSLWGAEAFF. The CDR3 coding sequence is TGTGCCAGCAGTTTATGGGGCGCTGAAGCTTTCTTT.